The 22 T cell receptor beta chains listed next were all sequenced from one sample in a study of neoadjuvant anti-PD-1 for oral cavity cancer. The repertoire was sequenced with immunoSEQ multiplex PCR; TCRdb's copy has only in-frame clones and lacks some. The sample yields some 6,700 clones, about 46% seen once. Sequencing used tumor tissue, obtained before nivolumab (anti-PD-1) treatment. Receptors originate from a person aged 35-79 years with oral cavity squamous cell carcinoma.

The rearrangement joins TRBV5-8 to TRBJ2-6, with 7 bases matching TRBD1. Looked up from germline, CDR1 is SGHTS and CDR2 is YDEGEE. The CDR3 loop spans 19 amino acids. Trimming took 2 bases from V and 2 from J; bases not matched to a gene: 13. The CDR3 region has the DNA TGTGCCAGCAGCTTAACCGGGACAGCTATAAGCGCTGGGGCCAACGTCCTGACTTTC. It specifies CASSLTGTAISAGANVLTF.

This chain joins TRBV5-6 and TRBJ2-3; TRBD1 or TRBD2 may be the D gene (5 bases each). Trimming took 4 bases from V and 0 from J, leaving 15 bases between them. CDR3 length: 16 amino acids. Germline V gene lookup returns CDR1 SGHDT and CDR2 YYEEEE. The CDR3 sequence: CASSPNTGASTDTQYF. Here the CDR3 DNA reads TGTGCCAGCAGCCCAAATACCGGGGCCAGCACAGATACGCAGTATTTT.

The rearrangement links TRBV30 to TRBJ2-2; the match to TRBD1 covers 7 bases. J lost 3 bases, V lost 0 bases, and 7 bases had no gene match. Germline CDR1 and CDR2: GTSNPN and SVGIG (reference sequence). The CDR3 contains 16 residues. The chain's CDR3 is CAWSVEGARYTGELFF. The CDR3 nucleotides read TGTGCCTGGAGTGTTGAGGGGGCGAGGTACACCGGGGAGCTGTTTTTT.

The V and J genes are TRBV5-6 and TRBJ1-4, with 8 positions matching TRBD1. The V and J ends lost 4 bases and 5 bases, in that order; junction bases with no gene match: 4. This CDR3 contains 14 residues. Looked up from germline, CDR1 is SGHDT and CDR2 is YYEEEE. The DNA for the CDR3 is TGTGCCAGCAGCCGCCGGACAGGGAATGAAAAACTGTTTTTT. Encoded protein: CASSRRTGNEKLFF. The variable domain in full, with the rest retrieved from reference TRBV5-6 and TRBJ1-4, is DAGVTQSPTHLIKTRGQQVTLRCSPKSGHDTVSWYQQALGQGPQFIFQYYEEEERQRGNFPDRFSGHQFPNYSSELNVNALLLGDSALYLCASSRRTGNEKLFFGSGTQLSVL.

A few counts support this clone. The rearrangement joins TRBV2 to TRBJ2-5; D is unclear. Germline V gives CDR1 SNHLY, CDR2 FYNNEI. CDR3 length: 13 amino acids. V lost 6 bases and J lost 2, with 10 bases in between. In nucleotides, the CDR3 is TGTGCCAGCAGCCGGACGGAGCAAGAGACCCAGTACTTC. Translation: CASSRTEQETQYF.

The genes are TRBV4-2 and TRBJ2-7, with D perhaps TRBD1 or TRBD2 (5 bases each). Looked up from germline, CDR1 is LGHNA and CDR2 is YNFKEQ. V lost 5 bases and J 2 bases, leaving 16 bases between the germline ends. The CDR3 runs 15 residues. The CDR3 region has the DNA TGTGCCAGCAGCTTGGGGGTGGGGCAAGCCTACGAGCAGTACTTC. It yields the protein CASSLGVGQAYEQYF.

This chain connects TRBV25-1 to TRBJ2-7; D perhaps matches TRBD2 (6 bases). This CDR3 has 14 residues. V was clipped by 4 bases and J by 1 base, with 11 bases between them. Germline CDR1 and CDR2: MGHDK and SYGVNS. The CDR3 DNA reads as TGTGCCAGCAGTGGGTTGGCGGGGTCCTACGAGCAGTACTTC. It encodes CASSGLAGSYEQYF.

This clone has a single count. This rearrangement joins TRBV27 to TRBJ2-1; 8 bases map to TRBD2. The V and J ends lost 4 bases and 7 bases, in that order; junction bases with no gene match: 9. The CDR3 is 15 amino acids. Germline CDR1 is MNHEY and CDR2 is SMNVEV (reference sequence). The CDR3 protein is CASSSPAGVSNEQFF. The CDR3, as DNA: TGTGCCAGCAGTTCACCAGCGGGGGTTTCGAATGAGCAGTTCTTC.

In its sample, this clone was seen a few times. V gene TRBV5-1 combines with J gene TRBJ2-2, with TRBD1 identical over 8 bases. Germline lookup yields CDR1 SGHRS and CDR2 YFSETQ. This CDR3 is 14 amino acids long. The junction had 5 bases not matched to a gene; V was cut back by 4 bases and J by 6 bases. The CDR3 coding sequence is TGCGCCAGCAGCCTACAGGGGGTATCCGGGGAGCTGTTTTTT. As protein: CASSLQGVSGELFF.

J is TRBJ2-7 and V is TRBV10-2; D is unclear. The CDR3 runs to 13 residues. Per the germline V gene, CDR1 is WSHSY and CDR2 is SAAADI. The germline V and J ends were trimmed by 6 bases and 3 bases, with 12 bases remaining between them. In nucleotides, the CDR3 is TGCGCCAGCAGGAGTCAGATTTACTACGAGCAGTACTTC. Its translation is CASRSQIYYEQYF.

The chain has TRBV19 and TRBJ1-2, with D perhaps TRBD1 (6 bases). The ends were cut back, 6 bases at V and 2 bases at J, with 16 bases in the middle. Germline assignment: CDR1 LNHDA and CDR2 SQIVND (reference sequence). CDR3 length: 15 amino acids. The CDR3 is CASSMDGGRNYGYTF. The CDR3 nucleotides are TGTGCCAGTAGCATGGACGGGGGGCGCAACTATGGCTACACCTTC.

This clone is judged medium-sized. The chain has TRBV4-1 and TRBJ1-2, with a tentative D call TRBD1 (6 bases). Germline loops: CDR1 MGHRA, CDR2 YSYEKL. Trimming stripped 0 bases from V and 4 bases from J, with 15 bases between. CDR3 length equals 16 residues. The CDR3 DNA follows: TGCGCCAGCAGCCAAGATCCCGGCAGGGGAAGCTATGGCTACACCTTC. It specifies CASSQDPGRGSYGYTF.

This clone appeared a few times. This chain uses TRBV5-1 with TRBJ2-6; 8 nucleotides line up with TRBD1. The V and J ends lost 4 bases and 2 bases, in that order; junction bases with no gene match: 8. The CDR3 extends over 17 amino acids. Germline V CDR1 and CDR2: SGHRS, YFSETQ. In DNA, the CDR3 is TGCGCCAGCAGCCCCGAGGGCAGGGGGCCTGGGGCCAACGTCCTGACTTTC. Its protein is CASSPEGRGPGANVLTF.

The chain employs TRBV2 and TRBJ2-5; D is ambiguous. The germline V gene has CDR1 SNHLY and CDR2 FYNNEI. The CDR3 length is 12 residues. The V gene lost 4 bases and the J gene lost 5 bases, with 8 bases spanning the gap. CDR3 residues: CASSAVGETQYF. As DNA, the CDR3 is TGTGCCAGCAGTGCGGTTGGGGAGACCCAGTACTTC.

The chain links TRBV5-1 to TRBJ2-5, with D perhaps TRBD1 (5 bases). Trimming stripped 6 bases from V and 3 bases from J, with 9 bases between. CDR1 is SGHRS, CDR2 YFSETQ, per germline. The CDR3 length is 12 residues. Here the CDR3 reads CASTLTEETQYF. CDR3 nucleotide sequence: TGCGCCAGCACACTGACAGAAGAGACCCAGTACTTC. The variable domain in full, with the rest retrieved from reference TRBV5-1 and TRBJ2-5, is KAGVTQTPRYLIKTRGQQVTLSCSPISGHRSVSWYQQTPGQGLQFLFEYFSETQRNKGNFPGRFSGRQFSNSRSEMNVSTLELGDSALYLCASTLTEETQYFGPGTRLLVL.

CDR3 protein: CASSIQRGGTDTQYF. The CDR3 DNA reads TGCGCCAGCAGCATCCAGCGGGGGGGCACAGATACGCAGTATTTT. The gene calls are TRBV5-1 and TRBJ2-3; 9 positions agree with TRBD2. CDR1 and CDR2 (germline): SGHRS, YFSETQ. The length of the CDR3 is 15 residues. J gave up 1 base and V 4 bases, and 4 bases lay outside the gene matches.

The sample holds a few counts of this clone. This rearrangement joins TRBV10-3 to TRBJ2-2; the D is unclear. Trimming took 10 bases from V and 0 from J, leaving 12 bases between them. The CDR3 consists of 14 residues. Germline V gene data show CDR1 as ENHRY and CDR2 as SYGVKD. As DNA, the CDR3 is TGTGCCACCCGCATAGGCCCGAACACCGGGGAGCTGTTTTTT. Its protein is CATRIGPNTGELFF.

V and J are TRBV19 and TRBJ1-5; 12 bases are shared with TRBD1. Trimming at V came to 6 bases and at J to 6 bases, leaving 6 bases not matched to a gene. From germline, CDR1 is LNHDA and CDR2 SQIVND (reference sequence). This CDR3 is 15 amino acids long. The CDR3 is CASRPGTGGSQPQHF. CDR3 coding DNA: TGTGCCAGTAGACCCGGGACAGGGGGCAGTCAGCCCCAGCATTTT.

V gene TRBV11-2 combines with J gene TRBJ2-3; TRBD2 matches at 10 bases. This CDR3 is built from 15 residues. Per germline, CDR1 SGHAT and CDR2 FQNNGV. Trimming took 7 bases from V and 2 from J; bases not matched to a gene: 6. The DNA for the CDR3 is TGTGCCAGCAACCTAGCGGGGGCCTACACAGATACGCAGTATTTT. Amino acid sequence: CASNLAGAYTDTQYF. The full variable domain, rest sourced from reference TRBV11-2 and TRBJ2-3, is EAGVAQSPRYKIIEKRQSVAFWCNPISGHATLYWYQQILGQGPKLLIQFQNNGVVDDSQLPKDRFSAERLKGVDSTLKIQPAKLEDSAVYLCASNLAGAYTDTQYFGPGTRLTVL.

This clone was counted a few times. This rearrangement joins TRBV5-1 to TRBJ2-2; 9 nucleotides align to TRBD1. This CDR3 contains 16 residues. Per germline, CDR1 SGHRS and CDR2 YFSETQ. V gave up 1 base and J gave up 1 base; unmatched junction bases: 2. The DNA for the CDR3 is TGCGCCAGCAGCTTGAGACAGGGGGTGAACACCGGGGAGCTGTTTTTT. Residues: CASSLRQGVNTGELFF.

The chain recombines TRBV10-2 with TRBJ2-3, with 7 bases aligning to TRBD2. CDR3 size: 16 residues. V shed 7 bases and J 1 base; nucleotides not matched to a gene: 11. CDR1 and CDR2 from the germline V gene are WSHSY and SAAADI. CDR3 amino acids: CASITRQGGGTDTQYF. The CDR3 DNA reads TGCGCCAGCATCACGCGGCAGGGAGGGGGCACAGATACGCAGTATTTT.

This clone was counted between two and nine times. The gene calls are TRBV5-1 and TRBJ1-1; 9 bases align to TRBD1. The germline V gene has CDR1 SGHRS and CDR2 YFSETQ. The CDR3 sequence is 15 residues long. V dropped 0 bases and J dropped 5; count of bases not matched to a gene: 5. The CDR3 region is CASSLGGQGYTEAFF. The CDR3 coding sequence is TGCGCCAGCAGCTTGGGCGGACAGGGGTATACTGAAGCTTTCTTT.